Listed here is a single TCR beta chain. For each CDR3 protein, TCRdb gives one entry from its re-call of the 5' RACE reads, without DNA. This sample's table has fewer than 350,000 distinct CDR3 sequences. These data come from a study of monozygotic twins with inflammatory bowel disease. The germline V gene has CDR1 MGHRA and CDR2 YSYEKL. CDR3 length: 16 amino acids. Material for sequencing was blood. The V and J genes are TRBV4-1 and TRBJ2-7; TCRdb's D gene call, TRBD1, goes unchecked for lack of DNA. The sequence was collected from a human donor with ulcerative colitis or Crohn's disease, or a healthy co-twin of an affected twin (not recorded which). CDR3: CASSQLLDRGGHEQYF.